Listed below are T cell receptor beta chains from one sample, sequenced in a study of CD8+CD57+ T cells in acquired aplastic anemia. TCRdb re-called the reads with MiXCR, one entry per CDR3 protein. The repertoire includes more than 70,000 distinct CDR3 sequences, about 70% of them detected once, and roughly 80% sits in the top ten. The sequenced material came from sorted CD4+, CD8+, or CD8+CD57+ T cells (not recorded which) from PBMCs. These receptors came from a human donor with aplastic anemia. CDR3s include the opening cysteine and the closing phenylalanine or tryptophan. The D gene is left open where the match is weak. Clone size is not always given. Where it is, it says once, few, many or a class for expanded clones.

d_call: -
v_call: TRBV20-1
j_call: TRBJ1-6
clone_size: few
cdr3_length: 17
cdr3_nt: TGCAGTGCTAGAGTCCACCAGGGCGGGGTCAGCAATTCACCCCTCCACTTT
cdr3_aa: CSARVHQGGVSNSPLHF

d_call: -
v_call: TRBV2
j_call: TRBJ2-1
clone_size: -
cdr3_length: 12
cdr3_nt: TGTGCCAGCAGTCCCGCTTCGAATGAGCAGTTCTTC
cdr3_aa: CASSPASNEQFF

d_call: -
v_call: TRBV20-1
j_call: TRBJ1-1
clone_size: many
cdr3_length: 14
cdr3_nt: TGCAGTGCTAGAGGCAAGGGGGGAGGCACTGAAGCTTTCTTT
cdr3_aa: CSARGKGGGTEAFF

d_call: -
v_call: TRBV12-3/TRBV12-4
j_call: TRBJ2-2
clone_size: -
cdr3_length: 14
cdr3_nt: TGTGCCAGCAGTTTAGCGGGGGGGCCCGGGGAGCTGTTTTTT
cdr3_aa: CASSLAGGPGELFF

d_call: TRBD1
v_call: TRBV20-1
j_call: TRBJ2-3
clone_size: -
cdr3_length: 15
cdr3_nt: TGCAGTGCTAGTGTCTGGGACAGGGACACAGATACGCAGTATTTT
cdr3_aa: CSASVWDRDTDTQYF

d_call: -
v_call: TRBV19
j_call: TRBJ1-2
clone_size: -
cdr3_length: 12
cdr3_nt: TGTGCCACGCGGAGGGGGGGTGACGGCTACACCTTC
cdr3_aa: CATRRGGDGYTF

d_call: TRBD1
v_call: TRBV10-3
j_call: TRBJ1-4
clone_size: -
cdr3_length: 15
cdr3_nt: TGTGCCATCGCGAAGTCCGGGACAGGGAATGAAAAACTGTTTTTT
cdr3_aa: CAIAKSGTGNEKLFF

d_call: TRBD1
v_call: TRBV10-1
j_call: TRBJ1-1
clone_size: -
cdr3_length: 14
cdr3_nt: TGCGCCAGCAGTACCTCGACAGGGCAAGTTGAAGCTTTCTTT
cdr3_aa: CASSTSTGQVEAFF

d_call: -
v_call: TRBV10-3
j_call: TRBJ1-2
clone_size: once
cdr3_length: 17
cdr3_nt: TGTGCCATCAGTTTCGGGTTGATGGGGGACTCTCCCTATGGCTACACCTTC
cdr3_aa: CAISFGLMGDSPYGYTF

d_call: -
v_call: TRBV7-6
j_call: TRBJ1-5
clone_size: -
cdr3_length: 13
cdr3_nt: TGTGCTAGCAGCCTCTCTGATGGTCAGCCCCAGCATTTT
cdr3_aa: CASSLSDGQPQHF

d_call: TRBD2
v_call: TRBV19
j_call: TRBJ2-3
clone_size: -
cdr3_length: 15
cdr3_nt: TGTGCCAGTAGTATTGTAGCGGGAGGCTCAGATACGCAGTATTTT
cdr3_aa: CASSIVAGGSDTQYF

d_call: -
v_call: TRBV5-6
j_call: TRBJ2-3
clone_size: -
cdr3_length: 12
cdr3_nt: TGTGCCAGCAGCCAGTCCACAGATACGCAGTATTTT
cdr3_aa: CASSQSTDTQYF

d_call: -
v_call: TRBV7-9
j_call: TRBJ2-3
clone_size: -
cdr3_length: 12
cdr3_nt: TGTGCCAGCAGCCCCGACTCGGATACGCAGTATTTT
cdr3_aa: CASSPDSDTQYF

d_call: TRBD1
v_call: TRBV7-3
j_call: TRBJ2-3
clone_size: many
cdr3_length: 15
cdr3_nt: TGTGCCAGCAGCCTACGACAGGGCCTTGCAGATACGCAGTATTTT
cdr3_aa: CASSLRQGLADTQYF

d_call: -
v_call: TRBV27
j_call: TRBJ2-1
clone_size: few
cdr3_length: 17
cdr3_nt: TGTGCCAGCAGTTTATCATCAGCGGGACAATCCTACAATGAGCAGTTCTTC
cdr3_aa: CASSLSSAGQSYNEQFF

d_call: -
v_call: TRBV7-2
j_call: TRBJ2-7
clone_size: -
cdr3_length: 11
cdr3_nt: TGTGCCAGCAGCTTAACCCAAGAGCAGTACTTC
cdr3_aa: CASSLTQEQYF

d_call: TRBD2
v_call: TRBV2
j_call: TRBJ2-1
clone_size: -
cdr3_length: 19
cdr3_nt: TGTGCCAGCAGTGAAGGTCTAGCGGGGGGCTACAACTCCTACAATGAGCAGTTCTTC
cdr3_aa: CASSEGLAGGYNSYNEQFF

d_call: TRBD1
v_call: TRBV20-1
j_call: TRBJ2-3
clone_size: -
cdr3_length: 17
cdr3_nt: TGCAGTGCTAGAGGGTCCACCGGGACAGGGAGTACAGATACGCAGTATTTT
cdr3_aa: CSARGSTGTGSTDTQYF

d_call: -
v_call: TRBV2
j_call: TRBJ2-7
clone_size: -
cdr3_length: 13
cdr3_nt: TGTGCCAGCAGTGAATGGGTTGGTAACGAGCAGTACTTC
cdr3_aa: CASSEWVGNEQYF

d_call: -
v_call: TRBV7-9
j_call: TRBJ1-1
clone_size: -
cdr3_length: 13
cdr3_nt: TGTGCCAGCAGCCCCCCAGGGTCCACTGAAGCTTTCTTT
cdr3_aa: CASSPPGSTEAFF

d_call: -
v_call: TRBV12-3/TRBV12-4
j_call: TRBJ2-5
clone_size: -
cdr3_length: 13
cdr3_nt: TGTGCCAGTCGACTTGGCGGGCAAGAGACCCAGTACTTC
cdr3_aa: CASRLGGQETQYF

d_call: TRBD1
v_call: TRBV7-6
j_call: TRBJ1-2
clone_size: -
cdr3_length: 15
cdr3_nt: TGTGCCAGCAGCATTTCAGGGGGCGCAAGCTATGGCTACACCTTC
cdr3_aa: CASSISGGASYGYTF

d_call: -
v_call: TRBV10-3
j_call: TRBJ1-2
clone_size: -
cdr3_length: 13
cdr3_nt: TGTGCCATCAGTGTGGAAACCGGGGGTGGCTACACCTTC
cdr3_aa: CAISVETGGGYTF

d_call: -
v_call: TRBV25-1
j_call: TRBJ1-4
clone_size: -
cdr3_length: 15
cdr3_nt: TGTGCCAGCAGTGAATCACAGGGTTTTAATGAAAAACTGTTTTTT
cdr3_aa: CASSESQGFNEKLFF

d_call: -
v_call: TRBV7-9
j_call: TRBJ2-1
clone_size: -
cdr3_length: 11
cdr3_nt: TGTGCCAGCAGCCGCGATTATGAGCAGTTCTTC
cdr3_aa: CASSRDYEQFF

d_call: TRBD1
v_call: TRBV7-2
j_call: TRBJ1-2
clone_size: once
cdr3_length: 15
cdr3_nt: TGTGCCAGCAGCAAAAACAGGGGGCTTAACTATGGCTACACCTTC
cdr3_aa: CASSKNRGLNYGYTF

d_call: TRBD1
v_call: TRBV29-1
j_call: TRBJ2-2
clone_size: -
cdr3_length: 13
cdr3_nt: TGCAGCGTTGGCCAGGGGGCTACCGGGGAGCTGTTTTTT
cdr3_aa: CSVGQGATGELFF

d_call: -
v_call: TRBV10-3
j_call: TRBJ2-7
clone_size: -
cdr3_length: 13
cdr3_nt: TGTGCCATCAGGGGGCAGAGCTCCTACGAGCAGTACTTC
cdr3_aa: CAIRGQSSYEQYF

d_call: TRBD2
v_call: TRBV29-1
j_call: TRBJ2-7
clone_size: many
cdr3_length: 17
cdr3_nt: TGCAGCGTTGAAGATCCCCTAGCGGGAGCGGGCTCCTACGAGCAGTACTTC
cdr3_aa: CSVEDPLAGAGSYEQYF

d_call: TRBD1
v_call: TRBV11-2
j_call: TRBJ1-5
clone_size: -
cdr3_length: 16
cdr3_nt: TGTGCCAGCAGCCCCGTCGACAGGGGGCGCGACCAGCCCCAGCATTTT
cdr3_aa: CASSPVDRGRDQPQHF

d_call: TRBD1
v_call: TRBV27
j_call: TRBJ1-5
clone_size: -
cdr3_length: 10
cdr3_nt: TGTGCCAGCAGTGACGAGGGACAGGGTTTT
cdr3_aa: CASSDEGQGF

d_call: TRBD2
v_call: TRBV20-1
j_call: TRBJ2-1
clone_size: -
cdr3_length: 13
cdr3_nt: TGCAGTGCTCAAGCGGGAAATGCCAATGAGCAGTTCTTC
cdr3_aa: CSAQAGNANEQFF

d_call: -
v_call: TRBV7-2
j_call: TRBJ1-6
clone_size: -
cdr3_length: 14
cdr3_nt: TGTGCCAGCAGCCAAGGGCAGGGTTATTCACCCCTCCACTTT
cdr3_aa: CASSQGQGYSPLHF

d_call: TRBD1
v_call: TRBV29-1
j_call: TRBJ2-7
clone_size: few
cdr3_length: 14
cdr3_nt: TGCAGCGTCGCCGGGACAGATGTAGACTACGAGCAGTACTTC
cdr3_aa: CSVAGTDVDYEQYF

d_call: -
v_call: TRBV7-9
j_call: TRBJ2-5
clone_size: few
cdr3_length: 14
cdr3_nt: TGTGCCAGCAGCTTAGTTGGGGTAGGCGAGACCCAGTACTTC
cdr3_aa: CASSLVGVGETQYF

d_call: -
v_call: TRBV2
j_call: TRBJ2-5
clone_size: -
cdr3_length: 13
cdr3_nt: TGTGCCAGCATTTGGCAAATCCAAGAGACCCAGTACTTC
cdr3_aa: CASIWQIQETQYF

d_call: -
v_call: TRBV7-2
j_call: TRBJ2-5
clone_size: -
cdr3_length: 14
cdr3_nt: TGTGCCAGCAGCTTAGGAGACCGTGGAGAGACCCAGTACTTC
cdr3_aa: CASSLGDRGETQYF

d_call: -
v_call: TRBV19
j_call: TRBJ2-7
clone_size: -
cdr3_length: 14
cdr3_nt: TGTGCCAGTAGTATAGGACGCCAGGCCTACGAGCAGTACTTC
cdr3_aa: CASSIGRQAYEQYF

d_call: TRBD1
v_call: TRBV15
j_call: TRBJ1-1
clone_size: -
cdr3_length: 15
cdr3_nt: TGTGCCACCAGCAGAGATGGGGACAGATTAAGGGGAGCTTTCTTT
cdr3_aa: CATSRDGDRLRGAFF

d_call: -
v_call: TRBV29-1
j_call: TRBJ1-1
clone_size: many
cdr3_length: 11
cdr3_nt: TGCAGCACCCGCAGGGCAACTGAAGCTTTCTTT
cdr3_aa: CSTRRATEAFF

d_call: -
v_call: TRBV15
j_call: TRBJ2-7
clone_size: few
cdr3_length: 15
cdr3_nt: TGTGCCACCAGCAGAGTTCCTTTGGTAACCTACGAGCAGTACTTC
cdr3_aa: CATSRVPLVTYEQYF

d_call: -
v_call: TRBV13
j_call: TRBJ2-7
clone_size: -
cdr3_length: 14
cdr3_nt: TGTGCCAGCAATTCCAAGGCTAACTCCTACGAGCAGTACTTC
cdr3_aa: CASNSKANSYEQYF

d_call: -
v_call: TRBV20-1
j_call: TRBJ1-2
clone_size: -
cdr3_length: 16
cdr3_nt: TGCAGTGCTTATACCCGGGACACTTCCGGGGACGATGGCTACACCTTC
cdr3_aa: CSAYTRDTSGDDGYTF

d_call: -
v_call: TRBV6-1
j_call: TRBJ1-2
clone_size: -
cdr3_length: 12
cdr3_nt: TGTGCCAGCAGTGAAATCGGGCAGGGCTACACCTTC
cdr3_aa: CASSEIGQGYTF

d_call: -
v_call: TRBV28
j_call: TRBJ1-5
clone_size: -
cdr3_length: 15
cdr3_nt: TGTGCCAGCAGTTGGGGAGGGAGTCTAAGTCAGCCCCAGCATTTT
cdr3_aa: CASSWGGSLSQPQHF

d_call: TRBD1
v_call: TRBV10-2
j_call: TRBJ1-2
clone_size: -
cdr3_length: 19
cdr3_nt: TGCGCCAGCAGTGAGTCAATCTGGGACAGGGGCCACAAGGGCTATGGCTACACCTTC
cdr3_aa: CASSESIWDRGHKGYGYTF

d_call: -
v_call: TRBV9
j_call: TRBJ2-3
clone_size: -
cdr3_length: 16
cdr3_nt: TGTGCCAGCAGCGCCCTAGGTGGTGAACTCACAGATACGCAGTATTTT
cdr3_aa: CASSALGGELTDTQYF

d_call: -
v_call: TRBV9
j_call: TRBJ2-2
clone_size: -
cdr3_length: 13
cdr3_nt: TGTGCCAGCAGCGTAGCGGGGTCCGGGGAGCTGTTTTTT
cdr3_aa: CASSVAGSGELFF

d_call: TRBD2
v_call: TRBV10-3
j_call: TRBJ2-7
clone_size: -
cdr3_length: 13
cdr3_nt: TGTGCCGCCGCCGGGACTAGCCCTTACGAGCAGTACTTC
cdr3_aa: CAAAGTSPYEQYF

d_call: -
v_call: TRBV7-9
j_call: TRBJ1-6
clone_size: -
cdr3_length: 12
cdr3_nt: TGTGCCAGCTCCAGGGAAGATAGGCCCCTCCACTTT
cdr3_aa: CASSREDRPLHF

d_call: -
v_call: TRBV7-8
j_call: TRBJ1-2
clone_size: -
cdr3_length: 14
cdr3_nt: TGTGCCAGCAGCTTACTTCCGGTTAACTATGGCTACACCTTC
cdr3_aa: CASSLLPVNYGYTF

d_call: -
v_call: TRBV20-1
j_call: TRBJ2-7
clone_size: few
cdr3_length: 15
cdr3_nt: TGCAGTGCTAGCAACACAGGGACCCCCTCCTACGAGCAGTACTTC
cdr3_aa: CSASNTGTPSYEQYF

d_call: TRBD2
v_call: TRBV24-1
j_call: TRBJ2-7
clone_size: -
cdr3_length: 15
cdr3_nt: TGTGCCACGAGTAGGGTCTCTAGCGGGAGGTACGAGCAGTACTTC
cdr3_aa: CATSRVSSGRYEQYF

d_call: -
v_call: TRBV10-3
j_call: TRBJ2-5
clone_size: -
cdr3_length: 12
cdr3_nt: TGTGCCATCAGTGAGTCTGGTGAGACCCAGTACTTC
cdr3_aa: CAISESGETQYF